The 9 T cell receptor beta chains reported below all come from one sample, sequenced in a study of CD8+ T cells in alopecia areata (dated by TCRdb to the late 2010s). Library generation was performed with the immunoSEQ multiplex PCR assay. RNA was extracted from all samples and reverse transcribed into cDNA as template for TCR sequencing. Imported from immuneACCESS, the table was reduced by TCRdb to in-frame sequences with V and J called. These copies leave out some clones; in studies compared against another copy, an unresolved V gene accounts for under half, and the cause of the remainder is not known. Present in this sample are approximately 150,000 clones, more than 75% of which were seen just once. Jointly, the top ten make up approximately 15% of the sample. The meaning of the sample's time point label: baseline before oral tofacitinib. Sequencing was performed on CD8+ T cells sorted from blood, taken at week 0. The source is a human donor with alopecia areata.

The chain is built from TRBV5-4 and TRBJ2-1, with D perhaps TRBD1 (6 bases). The germline V and J ends were trimmed by 1 base and 3 bases, with 14 bases remaining between them. CDR1 is SGHNT and CDR2 is YYREEE in the germline V gene (reference sequence). There are 16 residues in the CDR3. The CDR3 DNA is TGTGCCAGCAGCTTGTCCCAGGGGTCCCACTACAATGAGCAGTTCTTC. Protein sequence: CASSLSQGSHYNEQFF. Full variable domain (rest looked up from reference TRBV5-4 and TRBJ2-1): ETGVTQSPTHLIKTRGQQVTLRCSSQSGHNTVSWYQQALGQGPQFIFQYYREEENGRGNFPPRFSGLQFPNYSSELNVNALELDDSALYLCASSLSQGSHYNEQFFGPGTRLTVL.

The chain carries TRBV5-1 and TRBJ2-1; the D gene is possibly TRBD1 (6 bases). The CDR3 has 16 residues. Per the germline V gene, CDR1 is SGHRS and CDR2 is YFSETQ. The V end lost 0 bases, the J end lost 5 bases, and 15 bases lay between the germline ends. The CDR3 DNA is TGCGCCAGCAGCTTGGCCGTCACAGGGTATGACAATGAGCAGTTCTTC. It encodes CASSLAVTGYDNEQFF.

The V and J genes are TRBV9 and TRBJ1-1; weak D call: TRBD1 (5 bases). CDR1 and CDR2 from the germline V gene are SGDLS and YYNGEE. This CDR3 spans 11 amino acids. V shed 7 bases and J shed 5 bases, with 9 bases lying between them. In DNA form, the CDR3 reads TGTGCCAGCGGGGGGAAAACTGAAGCTTTCTTT. It translates to CASGGKTEAFF.

The chain uses TRBV5-1 and TRBJ2-7; unclear D gene. The CDR3 extends over 12 amino acids. The ends were cut back, 5 bases at V and 6 bases at J, with 12 bases in the middle. From germline, CDR1 is SGHRS and CDR2 YFSETQ. CDR3 sequence: CASSPDLSEQYF. The CDR3 DNA reads as TGCGCCAGCAGTCCCGACTTGAGCGAGCAGTACTTC.

The sample holds one count of this clone. The CDR3 DNA sequence: TGTGCCAGCAGTTTCGTCCGCGGAATGAACACTGAAGCTTTCTTT. Protein sequence: CASSFVRGMNTEAFF. The J gene is TRBJ1-1, the V gene TRBV27; D is unresolved. The CDR3 is made up of 15 amino acids. Trimming stripped 3 bases from V and 0 bases from J, with 11 bases between. The germline CDR1 and CDR2 sequences are MNHEY and SMNVEV (reference sequence).

The V and J genes are TRBV7-2 and TRBJ2-2; D possibly corresponds to TRBD2 (7 bases). The CDR3 is made up of 18 amino acids. V dropped 0 bases and J dropped 8 bases, with 22 bases sitting between them. Germline CDR1 reads SGHTA; CDR2 reads FQGNSA. The CDR3 loop reads CASSLAPGGTGGRGELFF. The CDR3 region has the DNA TGTGCCAGCAGCTTAGCGCCGGGGGGCACAGGAGGTCGAGGGGAGCTGTTTTTT.

In the case of this clone: This CDR3 is also generated by other DNA sequences in the sample. The chain carries TRBV4-1 and TRBJ2-7, with D uncertain. Germline values: CDR1 MGHRA, CDR2 YSYEKL. CDR3 size: 14 residues. V was cut by 1 base and J by 0 bases, with 7 bases left in between. The CDR3 loop is CASSQGGSSYEQYF. Written as DNA, the CDR3 is TGCGCCAGCAGCCAAGGGGGTAGCTCCTACGAGCAGTACTTC.

Worth noting for this clone: Different DNA sequences within this sample yield the same CDR3. V is TRBV29-1 and J is TRBJ2-7; the D is unclear. The CDR3 runs 13 residues. V lost 1 base and J 0 bases, leaving 7 bases between the germline ends. CDR1 SQVTM and CDR2 ANQGSEA come from the germline V gene. CDR3 bases: TGCAGCGTTGAAGGTCAGAGCTCCTACGAGCAGTACTTC. Amino acid sequence: CSVEGQSSYEQYF.

The rearrangement uses TRBV29-1 and TRBJ2-1; D remains ambiguous. CDR3 size: 11 residues. The V and J ends lost 1 base and 10 bases respectively, with 8 bases between them. CDR1 and CDR2 from the germline V gene are SQVTM and ANQGSEA. CDR3 residues: CSVEGLWEQFF. The CDR3 region has the DNA TGCAGCGTTGAAGGGTTATGGGAGCAGTTCTTC.